These 23 T cell receptor beta chains originate from one sample sequenced in a study of T cell responses to AZD1222 COVID-19 vaccine. Produced via immunoSEQ multiplex PCR; TCRdb's table is partial and in-frame only. The data contain approximately 100,000 clones, about 92% of them seen just once; the ten biggest clones take up 5% to 5.5%. Specimen: peripheral blood, collected on day 0 of AZD1222 vaccination. All receptors come from an adult in good health.

The V and J genes are TRBV2 and TRBJ2-1, with 11 bases identical to TRBD2. The CDR3 spans 14 residues. With V trimmed by 6 bases and J by 6 bases, 4 bases remained unmatched. From germline, CDR1 is SNHLY and CDR2 FYNNEI. The CDR3 reads CASRGLAELNEQFF. Here the CDR3 DNA reads TGTGCCAGCAGGGGACTAGCGGAGCTCAATGAGCAGTTCTTC.

The gene calls are TRBV29-1 and TRBJ2-3; 7 bases map to TRBD1. CDR3 length: 14 residues. V shed 6 bases, J shed 0 bases, and the junction held 6 bases outside the gene matches. Germline loops: CDR1 SQVTM, CDR2 ANQGSEA. In DNA, the CDR3 is TGCAGCGTACCCCGGGACAGAAGCACAGATACGCAGTATTTT. The encoded protein is CSVPRDRSTDTQYF.

V gene TRBV24-1 combines with J gene TRBJ2-2; 11 bases are a match to TRBD2. With 0 bases clipped from V and 0 bases from J, the junction kept 5 bases outside the gene matches. Germline CDR1 KGHDR, CDR2 SFDVKD. The CDR3 sequence is 19 residues long. CDR3 in amino acids: CATSDLHRLAGPNTGELFF. The CDR3 nucleotides are TGTGCCACCAGTGATTTGCACCGACTAGCGGGACCGAACACCGGGGAGCTGTTTTTT.

The chain links TRBV11-2 to TRBJ1-1; no clear D. Germline V gene data show CDR1 as SGHAT and CDR2 as FQNNGV. Trimming left V 1 base short and J 0 bases short, with 15 bases between. This CDR3 is 17 amino acids long. CDR3: CASSLVSQPDVNTEAFF. The CDR3 nucleotides are TGTGCCAGCAGCTTAGTGTCCCAGCCGGACGTGAACACTGAAGCTTTCTTT. Complete variable domain (other parts from reference TRBV11-2 and TRBJ1-1): EAGVAQSPRYKIIEKRQSVAFWCNPISGHATLYWYQQILGQGPKLLIQFQNNGVVDDSQLPKDRFSAERLKGVDSTLKIQPAKLEDSAVYLCASSLVSQPDVNTEAFFGQGTRLTVV.

The rearrangement joins TRBV28 to TRBJ2-7, with a tentative D call TRBD1 (5 bases). The V and J ends lost 5 bases and 7 bases respectively, with 9 bases between them. This CDR3 is built from 11 residues. Germline V CDR1 and CDR2: MDHEN, SYDVKM. The CDR3 DNA reads TGTGCCAGCAGTCCCAACAGGGAGCAGTACTTC. Encoded protein: CASSPNREQYF.

The V call is TRBV11-2, the J call TRBJ2-2; 12 bases agree with TRBD2. Germline V gene data show CDR1 as SGHAT and CDR2 as FQNNGV. CDR3 size: 17 residues. With 1 base clipped from V and 5 bases from J, the junction kept 5 bases outside the gene matches. The CDR3 DNA reads as TGTGCCAGCAGCTTAGTCGCTAGCGGGAGGGCGACCGGGGAGCTGTTTTTT. Translated: CASSLVASGRATGELFF.

The chain combines TRBV7-2 with TRBJ1-5, with D uncertain. Germline assignment: CDR1 SGHTA and CDR2 FQGNSA. Trimming cost V 2 bases and J 5 bases, with 7 bases left between them. The CDR3 contains 13 residues. CDR3: CASSLSRDQPQHF. DNA of the CDR3: TGTGCCAGCAGCTTATCGAGAGATCAGCCCCAGCATTTT.

This chain links TRBV2 with TRBJ2-2; D uncertain. The germline V gene has CDR1 SNHLY and CDR2 FYNNEI. There are 13 residues in the CDR3. The ends were cut back, 4 bases at V and 1 base at J, with 4 bases in the middle. This chain's CDR3 is CASSGGNTGELFF. The CDR3 DNA follows: TGTGCCAGCAGTGGTGGGAACACCGGGGAGCTGTTTTTT.

This rearrangement joins TRBV29-1 to TRBJ1-1; D is undetermined. CDR3 length: 12 amino acids. Germline CDR1 reads SQVTM; CDR2 reads ANQGSEA. V was pared by 1 base and J by 10 bases, with 13 bases between. CDR3 sequence: CSVEGQTKIAFF. The DNA of the CDR3 is TGCAGCGTTGAAGGACAAACGAAAATAGCTTTCTTT.

Only one count was recorded for this clone. V and J are TRBV28 and TRBJ2-1, with 14 bases that match TRBD2. The CDR3 contains 19 residues. From germline, CDR1 is MDHEN and CDR2 SYDVKM. V trimming: 3 bases; J trimming: 2 bases; junction bases outside the gene matches: 9. The CDR3 protein is CASSFHSGTSGSAYNEQFF. CDR3 sequence (DNA): TGTGCCAGCAGTTTCCATTCCGGGACTAGCGGGAGCGCCTACAATGAGCAGTTCTTC.

The chain joins TRBV6-5 to TRBJ2-1; D might be TRBD2 (6 bases). Trimming took off 1 base at V and 7 bases at J, with 11 bases between the two ends. CDR1 is MNHEY, CDR2 SVGAGI, per germline. The CDR3 contains 14 residues. CDR3 sequence (DNA): TGTGCCAGCAGTTACTTATCCGGGACTAATGAGCAGTTCTTC. Amino acids: CASSYLSGTNEQFF.

The chain links TRBV5-5 to TRBJ2-4, with D perhaps TRBD1 (5 bases). Germline V gene sequence: CDR1 SGHKS, CDR2 YYEKEE (reference sequence). The CDR3 extends over 16 amino acids. The ends were cut back, 2 bases at V and 4 bases at J, with 16 bases in the middle. The CDR3 bases are TGTGCCAGCAGCTTTGGACAAATGGCCCGAAAAAACATTCAGTACTTC. Its protein product is CASSFGQMARKNIQYF.

The CDR3 coding sequence is TGTGCCACGGTAACAGGGGGCATTTCGGGGCAGCCCCAGCATTTT. Encoded protein: CATVTGGISGQPQHF. The rearrangement joins TRBV28 to TRBJ1-5; TRBD1 matches 9 bases. The CDR3 consists of 15 residues. From germline, CDR1 is MDHEN and CDR2 SYDVKM. Losses at the gene ends were 10 bases for V and 7 bases for J; bases not matched to a gene: 14.

V is TRBV28 and J is TRBJ2-7; D possibly corresponds to TRBD1 (6 bases). CDR1 MDHEN and CDR2 SYDVKM come from the germline V gene. V was pared by 3 bases and J by 1 base, with 13 bases between. This CDR3 is 15 amino acids long. The CDR3 nucleotides are TGTGCCAGCAGTTTTACCCAGGGGTTTTCCTACGAGCAGTACTTC. As protein: CASSFTQGFSYEQYF.

To note about this clone: Other DNA sequences from this sample encode an identical CDR3 as well. CDR3 region: CASSPRVNTEAFF. The CDR3 DNA sequence: TGTGCCAGCTCACCGAGGGTGAACACTGAAGCTTTCTTT. The chain links TRBV18 to TRBJ1-1; D gene uncertain. This CDR3 has 13 residues. Deletions cut 3 bases from V and 0 bases from J, with 5 bases between. CDR1 and CDR2 from the germline V gene are KGHSH and LQKENI.

The gene calls are TRBV18 and TRBJ2-7, with 8 bases that match TRBD1. In germline, CDR1 is KGHSH, CDR2 LQKENI. J was trimmed by 5 bases and V by 6 bases; bases with no gene match: 9. CDR3 size: 14 residues. This CDR3 reads CASSNIGQGDEQYF. The CDR3 DNA reads TGTGCCAGCTCCAATATAGGACAGGGCGACGAGCAGTACTTC. The full variable domain, its missing parts supplied by reference TRBV18 and TRBJ2-7, is NAGVMQNPRHLVRRRGQEARLRCSPMKGHSHVYWYRQLPEEGLKFMVYLQKENIIDESGMPKERFSAEFPKEGPSILRIQQVVRGDSAAYFCASSNIGQGDEQYFGPGTRLTVT.

Of note for this clone: Other DNA sequences of this sample code for an identical CDR3. The V call is TRBV9, the J call TRBJ1-2; D is possibly TRBD1 (5 bases). Germline CDR1 SGDLS, CDR2 YYNGEE. The CDR3 is 13 amino acids. V was shortened by 0 bases and J by 3 bases, with 6 bases between the two germline ends. In nucleotides, the CDR3 is TGTGCCAGCAGCGTAGGGGGGGACTATGGCTACACCTTC. Encoded protein: CASSVGGDYGYTF.

The genes are TRBV2 and TRBJ1-6; 10 nucleotides align to TRBD1. CDR1 is SNHLY and CDR2 is FYNNEI in the germline V gene. The CDR3 consists of 13 residues. After removal of 7 bases from V and 9 bases from J, the junction contained 3 bases not matched to a gene. The CDR3 is CASIRTGGSPLHF. The CDR3 DNA reads as TGTGCCAGCATTAGGACAGGGGGTTCACCCCTCCACTTT.

In its sample, this clone was seen once. The chain has TRBV6-1 and TRBJ1-5; TRBD1 aligns across 8 bases. Germline V gene data show CDR1 as MNHNS and CDR2 as SASEGT. The CDR3 is 14 amino acids. V lost 1 base, J lost 8 bases, and 4 bases stayed unmatched. CDR3 region: CASSEGDRLEPQHF. In DNA, the CDR3 is TGTGCCAGCAGTGAAGGGGACAGGTTAGAGCCCCAGCATTTT.

The chain carries TRBV19 and TRBJ2-1, with 8 bases matching TRBD2. The CDR3 is 14 residues long. Germline CDR1 reads LNHDA; CDR2 reads SQIVND (reference sequence). Trimming took 3 bases from V and 5 from J; bases not matched to a gene: 3. As DNA, the CDR3 is TGTGCCAGTAGTATGGGACTAGGGAACAATGAGCAGTTCTTC. Encoded protein: CASSMGLGNNEQFF.

The chain couples TRBV5-1 to TRBJ1-1; perhaps TRBD1 as D (5 bases). The CDR3 consists of 15 residues. Trimming removed 1 base at V and 0 bases at J, with 10 bases between. CDR1 is SGHRS, CDR2 YFSETQ, per germline. Here the CDR3 DNA reads TGCGCCAGCAGCTTGTCGGGGGGGATGAACACTGAAGCTTTCTTT. Its protein is CASSLSGGMNTEAFF.

V usage is TRBV9 and J usage is TRBJ2-3; the match to TRBD2 covers 12 bases. Trimming removed 3 bases from V and 6 bases from J; junction bases left unmatched: 5. The CDR3 totals 15 residues. Per the germline V gene, CDR1 is SGDLS and CDR2 is YYNGEE. The CDR3 here is CASSARLAGVDTQYF. CDR3 in DNA: TGTGCCAGCAGCGCTCGACTAGCGGGAGTGGATACGCAGTATTTT.

The chain combines TRBV9 with TRBJ2-7, with 10 bases aligning to TRBD2. The CDR3 sequence is 15 residues long. The junction had 6 bases not matched to a gene; V was cut back by 2 bases and J by 4 bases. Germline lookup yields CDR1 SGDLS and CDR2 YYNGEE. The CDR3 loop is CASSVTGLASYEQYF. In nucleotides, the CDR3 is TGTGCCAGCAGCGTGACGGGACTAGCGAGTTACGAGCAGTACTTC.